The present T cell receptor (beta chain) was sequenced within a study of T-cell reconstitution after alpha-beta-depleted transplantation in children. Study findings and constraints: Surviving recipient T cells and thymic progenitors accounted for the high day-60 TCRbeta diversity observed in some patients.

This CDR3 spans 13 amino acids. The germline gives CDR1 GTSNPN, CDR2 SVGIG (reference sequence). Trimming shortened V by 4 bases and J by 2 bases, and 11 bases separated the two germline ends. This clonotype was counted at least ten times. Antigen: not known. Unique molecular identifiers were built into the TCRbeta library. One entry per CDR3 protein results from TCRdb running MiXCR on the PCR reads. There are about 200,000 distinct CDR3 sequences in the sample; roughly 6.3% occur only once, and just over 4.5% lies in the top ten. This chain joins TRBV30 and TRBJ1-2; D is uncertain. Specimen: PBMCs, collected before TCRalphabeta/CD19-depleted stem cell transplant. The receptor's source is a girl under three years old with combined immunodeficiency, due to receive a stem cell transplant. The CDR3 coding sequence is TGTGCCTGGACCCCGACGGGAAACTATGGCTACACCTTC. It encodes CAWTPTGNYGYTF.